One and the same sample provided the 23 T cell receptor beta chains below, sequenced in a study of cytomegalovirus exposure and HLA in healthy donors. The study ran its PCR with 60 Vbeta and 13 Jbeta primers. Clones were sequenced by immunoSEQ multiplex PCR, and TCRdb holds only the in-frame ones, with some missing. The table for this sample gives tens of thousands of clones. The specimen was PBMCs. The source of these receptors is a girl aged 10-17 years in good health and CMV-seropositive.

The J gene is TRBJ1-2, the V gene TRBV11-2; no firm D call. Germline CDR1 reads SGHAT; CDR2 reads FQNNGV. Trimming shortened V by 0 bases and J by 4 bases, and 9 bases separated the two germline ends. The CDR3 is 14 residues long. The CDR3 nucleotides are TGTGCCAGCAGCTTAGATGCCGGGATCTATGGCTACACCTTC. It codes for CASSLDAGIYGYTF. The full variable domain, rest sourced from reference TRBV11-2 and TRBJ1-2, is EAGVAQSPRYKIIEKRQSVAFWCNPISGHATLYWYQQILGQGPKLLIQFQNNGVVDDSQLPKDRFSAERLKGVDSTLKIQPAKLEDSAVYLCASSLDAGIYGYTFGSGTRLTVV.

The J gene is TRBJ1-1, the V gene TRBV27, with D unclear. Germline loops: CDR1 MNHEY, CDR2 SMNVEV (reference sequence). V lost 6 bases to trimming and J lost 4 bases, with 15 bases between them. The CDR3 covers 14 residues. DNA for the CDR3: TGTGCCAGCAGCAGAAGGGAGGAGGGCACTGAAGCTTTCTTT. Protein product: CASSRREEGTEAFF.

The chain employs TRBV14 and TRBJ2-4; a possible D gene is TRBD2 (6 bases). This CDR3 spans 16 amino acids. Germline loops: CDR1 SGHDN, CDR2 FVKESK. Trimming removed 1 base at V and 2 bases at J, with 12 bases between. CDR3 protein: CASSQGGLRSKNIQYF. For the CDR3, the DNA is TGTGCCAGCAGCCAAGGGGGACTGCGGTCCAAAAACATTCAGTACTTC. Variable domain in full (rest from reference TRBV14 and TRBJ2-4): EAGVTQFPSHSVIEKGQTVTLRCDPISGHDNLYWYRRVMGKEIKFLLHFVKESKQDESGMPNNRFLAERTGGTYSTLKVQPAELEDSGVYFCASSQGGLRSKNIQYFGAGTRLSVL.

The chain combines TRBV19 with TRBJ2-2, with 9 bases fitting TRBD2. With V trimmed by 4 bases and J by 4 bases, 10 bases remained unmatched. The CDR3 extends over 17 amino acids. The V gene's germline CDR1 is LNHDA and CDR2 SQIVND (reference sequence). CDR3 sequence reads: CASSTRLADPGTGELFF. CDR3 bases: TGTGCCAGTAGTACTAGACTAGCGGACCCGGGCACCGGGGAGCTGTTTTTT.

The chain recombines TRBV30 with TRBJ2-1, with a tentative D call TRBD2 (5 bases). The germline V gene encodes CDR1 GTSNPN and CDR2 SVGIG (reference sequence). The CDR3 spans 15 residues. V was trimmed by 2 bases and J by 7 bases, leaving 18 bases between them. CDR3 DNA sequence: TGTGCCTGGAGTCCGGAGGCCCACCGGGGAAATGAGCAGTTCTTC. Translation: CAWSPEAHRGNEQFF.

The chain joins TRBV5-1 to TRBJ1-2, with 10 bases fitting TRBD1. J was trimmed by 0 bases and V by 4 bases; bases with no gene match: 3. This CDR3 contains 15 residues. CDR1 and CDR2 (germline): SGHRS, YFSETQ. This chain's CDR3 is CASSHGQGANYGYTF. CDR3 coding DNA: TGCGCCAGCAGCCATGGACAGGGGGCTAACTATGGCTACACCTTC.

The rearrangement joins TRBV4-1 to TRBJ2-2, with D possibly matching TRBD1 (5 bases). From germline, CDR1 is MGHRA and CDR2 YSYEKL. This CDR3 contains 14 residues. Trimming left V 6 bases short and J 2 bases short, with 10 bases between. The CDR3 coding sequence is TGCGCCAGCAGGGGGCAGCTTAACACCGGGGAGCTGTTTTTT. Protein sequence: CASRGQLNTGELFF.

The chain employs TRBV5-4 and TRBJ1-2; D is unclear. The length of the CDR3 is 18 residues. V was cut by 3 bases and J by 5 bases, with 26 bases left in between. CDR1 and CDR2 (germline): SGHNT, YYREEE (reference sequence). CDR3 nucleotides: TGTGCCAGCAGCTCTATTCCGGCCTTTAAGACGGAGAAATATGGCTACACCTTC. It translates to CASSSIPAFKTEKYGYTF.

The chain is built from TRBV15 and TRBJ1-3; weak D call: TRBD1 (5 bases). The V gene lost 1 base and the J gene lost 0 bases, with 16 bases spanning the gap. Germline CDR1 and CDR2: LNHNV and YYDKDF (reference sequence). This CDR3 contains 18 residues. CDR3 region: CATSRGWDFRSSGNTIYF. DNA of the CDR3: TGTGCCACCAGCAGAGGGTGGGACTTTCGGAGCTCTGGAAACACCATATATTTT.

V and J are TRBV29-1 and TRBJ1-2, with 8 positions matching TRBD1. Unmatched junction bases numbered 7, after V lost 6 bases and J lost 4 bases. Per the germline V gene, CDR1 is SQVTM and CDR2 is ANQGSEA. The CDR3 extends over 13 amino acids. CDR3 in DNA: TGCAGCGTGATACAGGGGGAAATCTATGGCTACACCTTC. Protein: CSVIQGEIYGYTF.

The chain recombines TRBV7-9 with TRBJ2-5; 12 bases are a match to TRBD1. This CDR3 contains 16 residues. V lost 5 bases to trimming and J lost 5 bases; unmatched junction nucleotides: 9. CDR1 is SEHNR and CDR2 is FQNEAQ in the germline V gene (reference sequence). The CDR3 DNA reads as TGTGCCAGCAGCCGACCGGGACAGGGGGCTTATGAGACCCAGTACTTC. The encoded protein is CASSRPGQGAYETQYF.

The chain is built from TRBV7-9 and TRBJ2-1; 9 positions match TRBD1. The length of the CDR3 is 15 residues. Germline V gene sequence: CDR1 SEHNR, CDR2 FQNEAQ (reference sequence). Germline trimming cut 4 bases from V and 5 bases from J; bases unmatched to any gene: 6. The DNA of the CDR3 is TGTGCCAGCAGCTCACAGGGGGCGGGTGACAATGAGCAGTTCTTC. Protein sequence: CASSSQGAGDNEQFF. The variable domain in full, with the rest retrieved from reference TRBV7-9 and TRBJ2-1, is DTGVSQNPRHKITKRGQNVTFRCDPISEHNRLYWYRQTLGQGPEFLTYFQNEAQLEKSRLLSDRFSAERPKGSFSTLEIQRTEQGDSAMYLCASSSQGAGDNEQFFGPGTRLTVL.

The CDR3 reads CASSQDRRDSTKAFF. In DNA, the CDR3 is TGCGCCAGCAGCCAAGATCGTCGGGACAGCACCAAAGCTTTCTTT. The chain uses TRBV4-3 and TRBJ1-1, with TRBD1 matching 7 bases. The CDR3 has 15 residues. After removal of 0 bases from V and 9 bases from J, the junction contained 10 bases not matched to a gene. CDR1 and CDR2 from the germline V gene are LGHNA and YSLEER.

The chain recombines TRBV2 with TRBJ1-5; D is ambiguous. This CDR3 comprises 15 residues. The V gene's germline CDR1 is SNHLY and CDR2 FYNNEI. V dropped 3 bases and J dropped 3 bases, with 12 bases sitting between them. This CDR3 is CASSENEGDNQPQHF. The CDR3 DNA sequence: TGTGCCAGCAGTGAGAACGAGGGCGACAATCAGCCCCAGCATTTT.

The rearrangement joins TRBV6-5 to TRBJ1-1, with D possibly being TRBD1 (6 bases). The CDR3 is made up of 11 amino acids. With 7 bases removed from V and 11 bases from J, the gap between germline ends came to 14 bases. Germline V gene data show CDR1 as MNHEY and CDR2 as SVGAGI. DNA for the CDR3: TGTGCCAGCACCTTAGGGGGGGAGGCTTTCTTT. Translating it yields CASTLGGEAFF.

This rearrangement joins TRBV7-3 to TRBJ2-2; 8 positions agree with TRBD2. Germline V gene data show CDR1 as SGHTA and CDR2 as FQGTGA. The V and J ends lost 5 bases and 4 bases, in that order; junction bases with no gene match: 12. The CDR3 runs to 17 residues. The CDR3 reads CASSPSAGGLFTGELFF. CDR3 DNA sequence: TGTGCCAGCAGCCCCAGTGCGGGGGGCCTTTTCACCGGGGAGCTGTTTTTT. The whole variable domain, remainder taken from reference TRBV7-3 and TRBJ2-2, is GAGVSQTPSNKVTEKGKYVELRCDPISGHTALYWYRQSLGQGPEFLIYFQGTGAADDSGLPNDRFFAVRPEGSVSTLKIQRTERGDSAVYLCASSPSAGGLFTGELFFGEGSRLTVL.

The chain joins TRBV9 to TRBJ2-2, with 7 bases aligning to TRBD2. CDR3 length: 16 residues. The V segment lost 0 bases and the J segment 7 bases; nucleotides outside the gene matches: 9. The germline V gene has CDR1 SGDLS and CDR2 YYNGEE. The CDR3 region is CASSVGALASVGELFF. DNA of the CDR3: TGTGCCAGCAGCGTAGGAGCACTAGCGAGTGTCGGGGAGCTGTTTTTT.

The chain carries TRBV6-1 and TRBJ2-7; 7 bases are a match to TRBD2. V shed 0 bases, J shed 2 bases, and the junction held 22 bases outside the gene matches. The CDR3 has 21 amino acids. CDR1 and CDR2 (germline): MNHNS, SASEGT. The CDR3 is CASSEAPWTRGRQFSAYEQYV. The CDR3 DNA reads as TGTGCCAGCAGTGAAGCACCCTGGACTAGGGGACGACAATTTAGCGCCTACGAGCAGTACGTC.

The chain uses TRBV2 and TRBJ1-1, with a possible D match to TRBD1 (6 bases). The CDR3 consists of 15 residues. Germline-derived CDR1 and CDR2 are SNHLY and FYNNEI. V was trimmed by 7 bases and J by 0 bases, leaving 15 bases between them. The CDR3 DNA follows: TGTGCCAGCAACACTATTACAGGGATGAACACTGAAGCTTTCTTT. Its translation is CASNTITGMNTEAFF. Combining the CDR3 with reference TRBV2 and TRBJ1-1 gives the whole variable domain EPEVTQTPSHQVTQMGQEVILRCVPISNHLYFYWYRQILGQKVEFLVSFYNNEISEKSEIFDDQFSVERPDGSNFTLKIRSTKLEDSAMYFCASNTITGMNTEAFFGQGTRLTVV.

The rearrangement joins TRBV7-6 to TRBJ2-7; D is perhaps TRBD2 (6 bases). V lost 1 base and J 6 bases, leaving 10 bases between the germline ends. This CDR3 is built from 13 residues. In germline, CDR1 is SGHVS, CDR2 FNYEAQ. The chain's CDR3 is CASSLGAGSEQYV. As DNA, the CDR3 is TGTGCCAGCAGCTTAGGGGCGGGGTCCGAGCAGTACGTC.

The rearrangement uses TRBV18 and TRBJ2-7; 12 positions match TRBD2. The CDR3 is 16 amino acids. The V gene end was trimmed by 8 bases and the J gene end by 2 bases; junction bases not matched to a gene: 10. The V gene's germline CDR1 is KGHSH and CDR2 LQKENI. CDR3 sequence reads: CASATKLAGGTYEQYF. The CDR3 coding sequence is TGTGCCAGCGCAACCAAACTAGCGGGGGGCACCTACGAGCAGTACTTC.

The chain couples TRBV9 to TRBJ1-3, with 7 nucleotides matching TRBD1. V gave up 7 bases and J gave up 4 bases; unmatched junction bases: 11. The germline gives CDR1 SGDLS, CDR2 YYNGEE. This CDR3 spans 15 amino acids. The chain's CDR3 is CASARQGTAGNTIYF. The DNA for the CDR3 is TGTGCCAGCGCCCGACAGGGAACCGCCGGAAACACCATATATTTT. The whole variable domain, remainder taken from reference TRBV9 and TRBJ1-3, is DSGVTQTPKHLITATGQRVTLRCSPRSGDLSVYWYQQSLDQGLQFLIQYYNGEERAKGNILERFSAQQFPDLHSELNLSSLELGDSALYFCASARQGTAGNTIYFGEGSWLTVV.

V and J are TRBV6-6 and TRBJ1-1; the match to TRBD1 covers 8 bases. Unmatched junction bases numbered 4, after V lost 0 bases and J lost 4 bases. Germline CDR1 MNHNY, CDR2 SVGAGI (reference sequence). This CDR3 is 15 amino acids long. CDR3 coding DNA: TGTGCCAGCAGTTACTCGGGTCAGGGGGCCACTGAAGCTTTCTTT. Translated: CASSYSGQGATEAFF.